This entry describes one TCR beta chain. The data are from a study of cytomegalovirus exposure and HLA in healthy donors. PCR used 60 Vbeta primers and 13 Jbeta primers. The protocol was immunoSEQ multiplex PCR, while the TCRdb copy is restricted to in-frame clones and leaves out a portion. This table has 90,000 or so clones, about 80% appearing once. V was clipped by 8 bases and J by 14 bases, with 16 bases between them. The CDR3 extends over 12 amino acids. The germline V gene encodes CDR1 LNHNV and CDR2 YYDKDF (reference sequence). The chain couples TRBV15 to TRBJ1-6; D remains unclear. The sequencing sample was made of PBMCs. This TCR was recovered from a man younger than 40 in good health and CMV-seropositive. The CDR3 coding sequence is TGTGCCACCGCTTTTCGCCTTGGCTCCCTCCACTTT. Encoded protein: CATAFRLGSLHF.